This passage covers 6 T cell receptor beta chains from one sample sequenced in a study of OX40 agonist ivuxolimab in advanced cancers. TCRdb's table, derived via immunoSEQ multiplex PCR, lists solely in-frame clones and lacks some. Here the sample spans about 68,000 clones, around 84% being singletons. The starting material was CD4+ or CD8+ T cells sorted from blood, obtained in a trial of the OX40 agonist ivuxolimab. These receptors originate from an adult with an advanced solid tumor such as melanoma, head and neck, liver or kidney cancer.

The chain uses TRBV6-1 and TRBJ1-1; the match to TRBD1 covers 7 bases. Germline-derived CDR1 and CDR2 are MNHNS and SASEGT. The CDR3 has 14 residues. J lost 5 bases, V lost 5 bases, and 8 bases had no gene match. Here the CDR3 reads CASSPRQGRTEAFF. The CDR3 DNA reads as TGTGCCAGCAGTCCAAGACAGGGTCGGACTGAAGCTTTCTTT.

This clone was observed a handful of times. The CDR3 nucleotides read TGCGCCAGCAGCTTCGGACAGGTTGATTTTGCCGGGGAGCTGTTTTTT. Translated, it gives CASSFGQVDFAGELFF. The V gene is TRBV4-3, the J gene TRBJ2-2; 7 positions match TRBD1. Germline V gene sequence: CDR1 LGHNA, CDR2 YSLEER. The J segment lost 6 bases and the V segment lost 5 bases, leaving 12 bases of the junction unmatched. This CDR3 has 16 amino acids.

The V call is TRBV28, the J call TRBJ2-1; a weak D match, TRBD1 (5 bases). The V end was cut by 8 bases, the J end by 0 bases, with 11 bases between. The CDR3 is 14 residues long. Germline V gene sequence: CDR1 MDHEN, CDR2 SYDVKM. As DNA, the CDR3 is TGTGCCAGCGGATCAGGGCGCTCCTACAATGAGCAGTTCTTC. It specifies CASGSGRSYNEQFF.

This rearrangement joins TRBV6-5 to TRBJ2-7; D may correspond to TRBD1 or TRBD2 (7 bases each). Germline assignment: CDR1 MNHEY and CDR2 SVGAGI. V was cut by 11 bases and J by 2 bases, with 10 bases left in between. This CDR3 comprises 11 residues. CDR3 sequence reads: CAAGGAYEQYF. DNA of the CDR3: TGTGCCGCAGGGGGGGCCTACGAGCAGTACTTC.

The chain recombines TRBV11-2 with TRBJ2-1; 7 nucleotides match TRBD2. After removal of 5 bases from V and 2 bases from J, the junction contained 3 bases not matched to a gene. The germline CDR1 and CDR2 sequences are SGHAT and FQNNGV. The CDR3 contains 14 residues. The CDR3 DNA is TGTGCCAGCAGCCTAGCGGACGCCTACAATGAGCAGTTCTTC. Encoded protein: CASSLADAYNEQFF.

The CDR3 sequence is CASSPRVDSDYGYTF. CDR3 DNA sequence: TGTGCCAGCTCACCACGGGTGGATTCGGACTATGGCTACACCTTC. V and J are TRBV18 and TRBJ1-2; D not resolved. Germline V lookup: CDR1 KGHSH, CDR2 LQKENI. This CDR3 comprises 15 residues. V lost 1 base and J 3 bases, leaving 12 bases between the germline ends.